This TCR beta chain is drawn from a study of control samples from healthy donors and cancer patients. The assay was immunoSEQ multiplex PCR, and TCRdb's table has in-frame clones only and misses some. The data show some 110,000 clones, more than 75% seen once. V trimming: 6 bases; J trimming: 4 bases; junction bases outside the gene matches: 7. Germline CDR1 MNHEY, CDR2 SVGAGI. This CDR3 comprises 14 residues. Sequencing input: blood. This TCR was sampled from a woman aged 70 to 79 in good health. The gene calls are TRBV6-5 and TRBJ1-2; 8 nucleotides match TRBD1. CDR3 DNA sequence: TGTGCCAGCAGCGCCGGGACAGGAACCTATGGCTACACCTTC. Amino acids: CASSAGTGTYGYTF.